This T cell receptor beta chain is drawn from a study of T-cell memory formation after mild COVID-19. TCRdb fed the 5' RACE reads into MiXCR, producing one record per CDR3 protein. The sample includes about 290,000 distinct CDR3 sequences, about 16% of them seen just once. This clonotype turned up a few times. Antigen: not known. The J segment lost 5 bases and the V segment lost 4 bases, leaving 2 bases of the junction unmatched. From germline, CDR1 is SEHNR and CDR2 FQNEAQ (reference sequence). The CDR3 has 15 residues. Overall study findings and caveats: Day 15 to 85 contractors were CD4/CD8 balanced; later expanders leaned CD4+. Largely, contracting CD4+ clones fell within CM and EM, and contracting CD8+ clones within EMRA.

This receptor was obtained from a man aged 18 to 29 who had mild COVID-19 (a few samples of this study predate the infection). Cell type and time point are not known. V is TRBV7-9 and J is TRBJ2-3; 14 nucleotides match TRBD2. The specimen was PBMCs or a T cell subset sorted from them (not recorded which). In nucleotides, the CDR3 is TGTGCCAGCAGCTCTGGACTAGCGGGGGGAGATACGCAGTATTTT. As protein: CASSSGLAGGDTQYF.